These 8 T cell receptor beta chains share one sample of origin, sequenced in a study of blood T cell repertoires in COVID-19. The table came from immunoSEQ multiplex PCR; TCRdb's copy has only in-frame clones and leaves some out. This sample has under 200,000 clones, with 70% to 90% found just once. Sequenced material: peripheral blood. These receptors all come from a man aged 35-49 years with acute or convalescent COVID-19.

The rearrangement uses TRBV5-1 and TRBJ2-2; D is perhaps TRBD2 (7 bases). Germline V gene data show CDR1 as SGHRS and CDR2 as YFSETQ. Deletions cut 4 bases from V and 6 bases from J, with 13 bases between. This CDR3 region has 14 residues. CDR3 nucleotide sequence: TGCGCCAGCAGCGGGGGGGCAACCGCCGGGGAGCTGTTTTTT. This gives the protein CASSGGATAGELFF.

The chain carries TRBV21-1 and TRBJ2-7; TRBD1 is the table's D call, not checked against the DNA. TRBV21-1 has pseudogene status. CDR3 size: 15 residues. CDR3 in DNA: TGTGCCAGCAGCATCGGGGACAGGGGAGTCTACGAGCAGTACTTC. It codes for CASSIGDRGVYEQYF.

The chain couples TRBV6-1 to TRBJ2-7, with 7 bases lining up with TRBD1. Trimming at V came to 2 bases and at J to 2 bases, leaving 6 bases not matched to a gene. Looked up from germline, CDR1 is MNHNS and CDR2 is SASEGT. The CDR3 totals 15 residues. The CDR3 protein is CASSEFMDRTYEQYF. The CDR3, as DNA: TGTGCCAGCAGTGAATTTATGGACAGGACCTACGAGCAGTACTTC.

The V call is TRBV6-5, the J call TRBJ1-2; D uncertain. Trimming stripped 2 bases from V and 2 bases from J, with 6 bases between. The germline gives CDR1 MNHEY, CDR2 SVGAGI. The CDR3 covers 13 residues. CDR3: CASSYVQNYGYTF. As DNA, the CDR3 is TGTGCCAGCAGTTACGTACAGAACTATGGCTACACCTTC.

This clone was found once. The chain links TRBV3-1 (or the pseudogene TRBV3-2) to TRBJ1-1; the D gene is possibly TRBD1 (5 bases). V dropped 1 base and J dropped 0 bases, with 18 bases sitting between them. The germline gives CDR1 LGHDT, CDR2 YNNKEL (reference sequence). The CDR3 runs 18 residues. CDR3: CASSQALLDTLMNTEAFF. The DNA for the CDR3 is TGTGCCAGCAGCCAAGCCCTCTTGGACACCCTCATGAACACTGAAGCTTTCTTT.

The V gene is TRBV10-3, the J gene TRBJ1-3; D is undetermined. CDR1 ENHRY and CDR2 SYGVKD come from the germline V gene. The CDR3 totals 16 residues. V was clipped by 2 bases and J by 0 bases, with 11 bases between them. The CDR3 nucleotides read TGTGCCATCAGTGAGACGGAGACCCTCTCTGGAAACACCATATATTTT. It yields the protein CAISETETLSGNTIYF.

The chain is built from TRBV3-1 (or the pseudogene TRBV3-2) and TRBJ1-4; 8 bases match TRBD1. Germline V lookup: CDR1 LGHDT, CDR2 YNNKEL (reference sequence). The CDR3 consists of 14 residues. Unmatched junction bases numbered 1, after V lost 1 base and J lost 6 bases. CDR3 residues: CASSQGTGYEKLFF. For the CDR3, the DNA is TGTGCCAGCAGCCAAGGGACAGGGTATGAAAAACTGTTTTTT.

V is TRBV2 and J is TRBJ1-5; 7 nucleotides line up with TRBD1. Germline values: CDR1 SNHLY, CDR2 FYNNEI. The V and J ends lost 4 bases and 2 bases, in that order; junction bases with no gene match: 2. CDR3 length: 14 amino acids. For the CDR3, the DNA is TGTGCCAGCAGTGCTGACAGGGGCAATCAGCCCCAGCATTTT. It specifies CASSADRGNQPQHF.